This is a list of T cell receptor beta chains from one sample in a study of Ad26.COV2.S vaccination and SARS-CoV-2 variants. Assay: immunoSEQ multiplex PCR; the TCRdb copy retains only in-frame clones and omits some. The table lists more than 300,000 clones, around 84% of them singletons. The specimen comprised peripheral blood, sampled in a trial of Ad26.COV2.S vaccine versus placebo. Every receptor here comes from a person between 18 and 65 years old who received the Ad26.COV2.S COVID-19 vaccine or a placebo. The CDR3 runs from the conserved cysteine through the conserved F or W. The order of the fields is J gene, V gene, CDR3 protein.

TRBJ2-7,TRBV19,CASSSLGTGGSNEQYF
TRBJ2-7,TRBV9,CASSGVTKPYEQYF
TRBJ2-1,TRBV4-3,CASSQDGGGSYNEQFF
TRBJ1-4,TRBV7-6,CASSLSKEEGTNEKLFF
TRBJ2-7,TRBV5-6,CASSLEQAYEQYF
TRBJ2-1,TRBV6-2/TRBV6-3,CASSYGYNEQFF
TRBJ2-7,TRBV20-1,CSASDYEQYF
TRBJ1-2,TRBV15,CATSRDRSGTNYGYTF
TRBJ1-2,TRBV4-3,CASSQEGDRANYGYTF
TRBJ1-2,TRBV5-5,CASSLEQAKPYGYTF
TRBJ2-1,TRBV15,CATSRDLPSGNEQFF
TRBJ1-5,TRBV27,CASSSTDLSNQPQHF
TRBJ2-5,TRBV11-2,CASRSRGAQSETQYF
TRBJ1-3,TRBV11-2,CASSSLGQGVLGNTIYF
TRBJ1-3,TRBV19,CASTLAGHPGNTIYF
TRBJ2-7,TRBV15,CATSRVNGGAYEQYF
TRBJ2-7,TRBV18,CASSPQGSSYEQYF
TRBJ2-5,TRBV2,CASSESRRVGHREGGQYF
TRBJ2-7,TRBV11-2,CASSSPGYSYEQYF
TRBJ1-5,TRBV2,CASSPEGAHNQPQHF
TRBJ2-5,TRBV23-1,CASSQSGRAPCRRQETQYF
TRBJ1-1,TRBV5-1,CASSRGGAYTEAFF
TRBJ1-2,TRBV4-2,CASSQGNYGYTF
TRBJ2-5,TRBV5-8,CASSPSETQYF
TRBJ1-4,TRBV5-1,CASQYSTAGDEKLFF
TRBJ2-2,TRBV11-3,CASSPFRDGSTGELFF